The 27 T cell receptor beta chains below come from one sample, sequenced in a study of early T cells in non-severe SARS-CoV-2 infection. Each CDR3 protein is one row after TCRdb ran MiXCR on the 5' RACE reads. The profile shows about 59,000 distinct CDR3 sequences, under 15% of them singletons. The input for sequencing was whole blood, taken at baseline. The receptors stem from an adult who was a healthcare worker with PCR-confirmed SARS-CoV-2 infection or an uninfected control (not recorded which).

This clonotype has more than one count but fewer than ten. J is TRBJ1-5 and V is TRBV3-1; TRBD1 aligns across 7 bases. The CDR3 has 17 amino acids. V trimming: 1 base; J trimming: 1 base; junction bases outside the gene matches: 7. Germline CDR1 and CDR2: LGHDT and YNNKEL (reference sequence). For the CDR3, the DNA is TGTGCCAGCAGCCAAGGCCGGACAGGTACGAGCAATCAGCCCCAGCATTTT. It codes for CASSQGRTGTSNQPQHF. Looking up the rest from reference TRBV3-1 and TRBJ1-5 gives the full variable domain: DTAVSQTPKYLVTQMGNDKSIKCEQNLGHDTMYWYKQDSKKFLKIMFSYNNKELIINETVPNRFSPKSPDKAHLNLHINSLELGDSAVYFCASSQGRTGTSNQPQHFGDGTRLSIL.

This clonotype was found a few times. The chain joins TRBV19 to TRBJ2-7, with 8 nucleotides matching TRBD1. Germline CDR1 LNHDA, CDR2 SQIVND (reference sequence). The V gene end was trimmed by 6 bases and the J gene end by 5 bases; junction bases not matched to a gene: 9. This CDR3 region has 14 residues. The CDR3 nucleotides are TGTGCCAGTAGCCCGACAGGGGAAAAGCACGAGCAGTACTTC. The encoded protein is CASSPTGEKHEQYF. The complete variable domain, with remaining parts taken from reference TRBV19 and TRBJ2-7, reads DGGITQSPKYLFRKEGQNVTLSCEQNLNHDAMYWYRQDPGQGLRLIYYSQIVNDFQKGDIAEGYSVSREKKESFPLTVTSAQKNPTAFYLCASSPTGEKHEQYFGPGTRLTVT.

The chain joins TRBV20-1 to TRBJ1-1, with 8 bases matching TRBD1. J lost 5 bases, V lost 3 bases, and 8 bases had no gene match. The CDR3 length is 14 residues. CDR1 is DFQATT and CDR2 is SNEGSKA in the germline V gene (reference sequence). Written as DNA, the CDR3 is TGCAGTGCTAGCCAGGGGGCCTCGAATACTGAAGCTTTCTTT. Amino acids: CSASQGASNTEAFF.

The V gene is TRBV4-2, the J gene TRBJ2-1; TRBD2 matches at 9 bases. This CDR3 region has 18 residues. V shed 4 bases and J 2 bases; nucleotides not matched to a gene: 12. Germline V gives CDR1 LGHNA, CDR2 YNFKEQ. This chain's CDR3 is CASSLEGRGGFTYNEQFF. The CDR3 DNA follows: TGTGCCAGCAGCCTCGAGGGGCGGGGGGGCTTTACCTACAATGAGCAGTTCTTC.

The chain recombines TRBV6-2 or TRBV6-3 with TRBJ2-7; 8 nucleotides agree with TRBD1. Germline V CDR1 and CDR2: MNHEY, SVGEGT. With V trimmed by 10 bases and J by 2 bases, 7 bases remained unmatched. CDR3 size: 13 residues. Written as DNA, the CDR3 is TGTGCCACCTCTAGGACAGGGACCTACGAGCAGTACTTC. Translation: CATSRTGTYEQYF.

The chain's CDR3 is CASSPLGGGGEKLFF. CDR3 nucleotides: TGTGCCAGCAGCCCACTGGGAGGGGGCGGTGAAAAACTGTTTTTT. This chain links TRBV11-2 with TRBJ1-4; TRBD1 matches 7 bases. Germline CDR1 reads SGHAT; CDR2 reads FQNNGV. V lost 5 bases to trimming and J lost 7 bases; unmatched junction nucleotides: 10. CDR3 length equals 15 residues.

The rearrangement links TRBV12-3 or TRBV12-4 to TRBJ2-1; 11 nucleotides line up with TRBD2. V lost 3 bases and J lost 10; bases outside the gene matches: 14. This CDR3 spans 17 amino acids. CDR3: CASSFAGLAVTPLEQFF. The CDR3 region has the DNA TGTGCCAGCAGTTTCGCGGGACTAGCGGTAACCCCCTTGGAGCAGTTCTTC.

This clonotype was counted a single time. The V gene is TRBV7-2, the J gene TRBJ1-4; TRBD1 agrees at 8 bases. Germline V lookup: CDR1 SGHTA, CDR2 FQGNSA. Losses at the gene ends were 6 bases for V and 0 bases for J; bases not matched to a gene: 3. There are 15 residues in the CDR3. Here the CDR3 reads CASRPTGATNEKLFF. The CDR3 DNA reads TGTGCCAGCAGACCGACAGGGGCAACTAATGAAAAACTGTTTTTT.

Many counts were recorded for this clonotype. The chain joins TRBV19 to TRBJ2-3; unclear D gene. V lost 6 bases to trimming and J lost 6 bases, with 7 bases between them. This CDR3 is 11 amino acids long. Per germline, CDR1 LNHDA and CDR2 SQIVND (reference sequence). CDR3 sequence reads: CASRSGDTQYF. CDR3 coding DNA: TGTGCCAGTAGGTCCGGCGATACGCAGTATTTT.

V usage is TRBV7-6 and J usage is TRBJ1-1; 8 bases fit TRBD1. The ends lost 5 bases at V and 2 bases at J; junction bases unmatched: 7. The germline CDR1 and CDR2 sequences are SGHVS and FNYEAQ. The length of the CDR3 is 15 residues. The CDR3 DNA is TGTGCCAGCAGCCCCCGGACAGGGTTCAACACTGAAGCTTTCTTT. Translated: CASSPRTGFNTEAFF.

This clonotype was seen a handful of times. The rearrangement uses TRBV28 and TRBJ1-6; D gene unclear. The CDR3 covers 14 residues. Trimming shortened V by 7 bases and J by 10 bases, and 17 bases separated the two germline ends. Per germline, CDR1 MDHEN and CDR2 SYDVKM. CDR3 nucleotides: TGTGCCAGCATTCCCGGCTCCTTTGAATCACCCCTCCACTTT. Protein sequence: CASIPGSFESPLHF.

The chain uses TRBV5-6 and TRBJ1-1, with 8 nucleotides matching TRBD1. The V gene's germline CDR1 is SGHDT and CDR2 YYEEEE. V trimming: 3 bases; J trimming: 4 bases; junction bases outside the gene matches: 8. The length of the CDR3 is 15 residues. The CDR3 DNA is TGTGCCAGCAGCTGGATGAACAGGGGGGGCACTGAAGCTTTCTTT. This translates into CASSWMNRGGTEAFF.

The rearrangement joins TRBV29-1 to TRBJ2-7, with D perhaps matching TRBD1 (7 bases). V dropped 4 bases and J dropped 2 bases, with 15 bases sitting between them. The length of the CDR3 is 14 residues. Germline CDR1 reads SQVTM; CDR2 reads ANQGSEA. CDR3 in DNA: TGCAGCGTTGGCCCAGGGGGGACAACCTACGAGCAGTACTTC. Amino acid sequence: CSVGPGGTTYEQYF.

The V gene is TRBV29-1, the J gene TRBJ2-5; 12 positions agree with TRBD2. J was trimmed by 13 bases and V by 4 bases; bases with no gene match: 7. The CDR3 runs 12 residues. Germline CDR1 is SQVTM and CDR2 is ANQGSEA. The CDR3: CSVGLAGADWYF. Here the CDR3 DNA reads TGCAGCGTTGGACTAGCGGGGGCCGACTGGTACTTC.

This clonotype has ten or more counts. The V call is TRBV5-1, the J call TRBJ1-6; D may be TRBD1 (6 bases). V was shortened by 1 base and J by 9 bases, with 26 bases between the two germline ends. Germline V gives CDR1 SGHRS, CDR2 YFSETQ. This CDR3 comprises 19 residues. The CDR3 DNA sequence: TGCGCCAGCAGCTTGTGGGGGAACGGGGGACAAGTATCCGTTTCACCCCTCCACTTT. The encoded protein is CASSLWGNGGQVSVSPLHF.

The chain carries TRBV20-1 and TRBJ2-7, with D tentatively TRBD1 or TRBD2 (6 bases each). Germline V CDR1 and CDR2: DFQATT, SNEGSKA (reference sequence). Trimming took off 5 bases at V and 0 bases at J, with 14 bases between the two ends. The CDR3 is 14 amino acids. The CDR3 spells CSASTGRSSYEQYF. DNA of the CDR3: TGCAGTGCTTCTACAGGGAGGAGCTCCTACGAGCAGTACTTC.

Here the CDR3 DNA reads TGTGCCAGCAGTGTAATTCGAGGGGAAAAACTGTTTTTT. Protein sequence: CASSVIRGEKLFF. The V and J genes are TRBV6-1 and TRBJ1-4; unclear D gene. This CDR3 comprises 13 residues. CDR1 is MNHNS, CDR2 SASEGT, per germline. Trimming removed 4 bases at V and 8 bases at J, with 11 bases between.

CDR3 protein: CASSQGGGQGSGANVLTF. CDR3 nucleotide sequence: TGCGCCAGCAGCCAAGGAGGGGGACAGGGCTCTGGGGCCAACGTCCTGACTTTC. This chain uses TRBV4-1 with TRBJ2-6, with 9 bases fitting TRBD1. Germline values: CDR1 MGHRA, CDR2 YSYEKL. The CDR3 loop spans 18 amino acids. The J segment lost 0 bases and the V segment lost 1 base, leaving 4 bases of the junction unmatched.

Written as DNA, the CDR3 is TGTGCCAGCAGCTCACGGCGGGACACAGATACGCAGTATTTT. It yields the protein CASSSRRDTDTQYF. V usage is TRBV7-2 and J usage is TRBJ2-3; perhaps TRBD2 as D (6 bases). This CDR3 is 14 amino acids long. Germline loops: CDR1 SGHTA, CDR2 FQGNSA. Trimming took off 4 bases at V and 2 bases at J, with 10 bases between the two ends.

The table lists this clonotype with a few counts. The chain's CDR3 is CASATGNTGELFF. CDR3 nucleotides: TGTGCCAGCGCGACAGGGAACACCGGGGAGCTGTTTTTT. The V and J genes are TRBV6-4 and TRBJ2-2, with a weak D call TRBD1 (6 bases). Germline V gene lookup returns CDR1 MRHNA and CDR2 SNTAGT. The length of the CDR3 is 13 residues. Between the trimmed V and J ends, which lost 8 bases and 1 base, there was a span of 8 bases.

This clonotype was detected only a few times. A much more abundant neighbour one base away suggests this may be a read error. This sequence joins TRBV28 and TRBJ2-5; D perhaps matches TRBD2 (6 bases). Germline V CDR1 and CDR2: MDHEN, SYDVKM. This CDR3 has 12 residues. CDR3 nucleotide sequence: TGTGCAAGCCTGGGAGGCCAAGAGACCCAGTACTTC. Translating gives CASLGGQETQYF.

A few counts support this clonotype. This chain uses TRBV19 with TRBJ2-7, with TRBD1 matching 12 bases. In germline, CDR1 is LNHDA, CDR2 SQIVND (reference sequence). The CDR3 is 14 residues long. After removal of 0 bases from V and 6 bases from J, the junction contained 0 bases not matched to a gene. The CDR3 nucleotides are TGTGCCAGTAGTATAGAGGGACAGGGGGCCGAGCAGTACTTC. This encodes CASSIEGQGAEQYF.

This chain joins TRBV11-3 and TRBJ1-5; D is unresolved. This CDR3 is built from 13 residues. Per germline, CDR1 SGHNT and CDR2 YENEEA. The ends were cut back, 5 bases at V and 6 bases at J, with 11 bases in the middle. The CDR3 protein is CASSPGISQPQHF. The CDR3 DNA reads TGTGCCAGCAGCCCGGGGATCAGTCAGCCCCAGCATTTT.

This clonotype occurred many times. The V call is TRBV28, the J call TRBJ2-7, with D uncertain. V shed 8 bases and J shed 1 base, with 12 bases lying between them. The CDR3 spans 13 residues. The germline gives CDR1 MDHEN, CDR2 SYDVKM. The CDR3 nucleotides read TGTGCCAGCCGAAACGTTGTGTCCTACGAGCAGTACTTC. It encodes CASRNVVSYEQYF.

This clonotype was counted at least ten times. The gene calls are TRBV20-1 and TRBJ2-3, with 12 bases lining up with TRBD2. V shed 3 bases, J shed 2 bases, and the junction held 6 bases outside the gene matches. The germline V gene has CDR1 DFQATT and CDR2 SNEGSKA (reference sequence). This CDR3 spans 16 amino acids. The CDR3 reads CSARGWTSGNTDTQYF. In DNA, the CDR3 is TGCAGTGCTAGGGGTTGGACTAGCGGGAACACAGATACGCAGTATTTT.

CDR3 sequence: CASGDPNTGELFF. CDR3 DNA sequence: TGCGCCAGCGGGGACCCGAACACCGGGGAGCTGTTTTTT. This rearrangement joins TRBV10-1 to TRBJ2-2, with D possibly being TRBD1 or TRBD2 (5 bases each). Deletions cut 8 bases from V and 0 bases from J, with 7 bases between. The CDR3 totals 13 residues. Germline V gene data show CDR1 as WNHNN and CDR2 as SYGVQD (reference sequence).

This clonotype has just a few counts. J is TRBJ2-2 and V is TRBV5-5; 9 positions match TRBD2. The CDR3 runs to 16 residues. J lost 0 bases, V lost 4 bases, and 4 bases had no gene match. CDR1 is SGHKS and CDR2 is YYEKEE in the germline V gene (reference sequence). The CDR3 loop reads CASSPRTSANTGELFF. As DNA, the CDR3 is TGTGCCAGCAGCCCTAGGACTAGCGCGAACACCGGGGAGCTGTTTTTT.